The present TCR beta chain was sequenced within a study of shared clonotypes between healthy human individuals. Broader study findings: The sampled material consisted only of blood, and tissue repertoires are likely to differ.

The naive CD8 fraction comprised CD45RO-negative cells positively selected for CCR7 and excluded terminally differentiated effector memory CD45RA+ cells. Among the donors, all were Caucasian adults who lived in Nashville, Tennessee. Regarding this clone: Antigen unknown.

V gave up 2 bases and J gave up 7 bases, with 15 bases separating them. The CDR3 is 14 residues long. Germline loops: CDR1 MNHEY, CDR2 SVGAGI. TCRdb's table, derived via immunoSEQ multiplex PCR, lists solely in-frame clones and lacks some. The sample lists a few million clones; roughly 95% were seen once. This rearrangement joins TRBV6-5 to TRBJ2-7; D possibly matches TRBD1 or TRBD2 (5 bases each). The sequencing sample was made of naive CD8+ T cells from PBMCs. The sequence was obtained from a man in his late teens or twenties in good health. Some clones in this sample may be carry-over from other donors' samples. The CDR3 loop reads CASSYGQGVIEQYF. CDR3 bases: TGTGCCAGCAGTTACGGGCAGGGAGTGATAGAGCAGTACTTC.